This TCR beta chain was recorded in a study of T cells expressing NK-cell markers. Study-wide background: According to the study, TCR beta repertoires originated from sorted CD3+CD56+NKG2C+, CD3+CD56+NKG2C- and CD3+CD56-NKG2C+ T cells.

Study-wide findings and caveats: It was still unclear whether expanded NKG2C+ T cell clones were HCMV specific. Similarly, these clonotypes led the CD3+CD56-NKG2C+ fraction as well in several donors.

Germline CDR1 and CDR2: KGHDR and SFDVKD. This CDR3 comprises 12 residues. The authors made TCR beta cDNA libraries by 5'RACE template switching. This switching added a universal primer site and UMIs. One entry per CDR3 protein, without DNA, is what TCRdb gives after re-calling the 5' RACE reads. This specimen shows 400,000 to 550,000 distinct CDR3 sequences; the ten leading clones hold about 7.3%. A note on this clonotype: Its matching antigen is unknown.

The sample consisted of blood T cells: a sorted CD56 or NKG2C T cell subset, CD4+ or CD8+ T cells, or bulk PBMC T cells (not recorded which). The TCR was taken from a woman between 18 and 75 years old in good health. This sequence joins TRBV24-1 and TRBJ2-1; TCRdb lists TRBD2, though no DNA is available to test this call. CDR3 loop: CATSELESEQFF.